Listed here are 6 T cell receptor beta chains from one sample, sequenced in a study. TCRdb reprocessed the 5' RACE reads via MiXCR and lists one record per CDR3 protein. This sample has 50,000 to 75,000 distinct CDR3 sequences, with about 22% found just once. Material: memory CD4+ T cells sorted from a lymph node. The subset here: memory CD4+ T cells, CD4+CD45RO+CD25-. The receptor set was obtained from a female donor with breast cancer.

This clonotype was seen once. A much larger clone differs by one base, so this may be a read error. The final CDR3 position lacks the conserved phenylalanine or tryptophan, pointing to a likely read error. This rearrangement joins TRBV9 to TRBJ1-2; the D is unclear. The CDR3 consists of 16 residues. The germline V gene has CDR1 SGDLS and CDR2 YYNGEE. V was pared by 3 bases and J by 5 bases, with 20 bases between. CDR3 residues: CASSARRGGMGYGYTL. The CDR3 nucleotides read TGTGCCAGCAGCGCCCGACGAGGAGGGATGGGGTATGGCTACACCTTA.

This clonotype was detected only a few times. This CDR3 fails to terminate in the conserved phenylalanine or tryptophan, so it likely reflects a read error. The CDR3 DNA reads TGCGCCAGCAGCTCCCAGGGTGGCTCGAACACTGAAGCTTTCTTA. Its protein is CASSSQGGSNTEAFL. The rearrangement uses TRBV5-1 and TRBJ1-1, with D tentatively TRBD1 (5 bases). Germline CDR1 reads SGHRS; CDR2 reads YFSETQ. The CDR3 has 15 residues. V lost 3 bases and J lost 1, with 13 bases in between.

The chain has TRBV5-5 and TRBJ2-1; weak D call: TRBD2 (5 bases). The V end was cut by 0 bases, the J end by 8 bases, with 15 bases between. Germline V CDR1 and CDR2: SGHKS, YYEKEE (reference sequence). The CDR3 contains 15 residues. CDR3 protein: CASSLGVVGGDEQFF. The CDR3 DNA reads TGTGCCAGCAGCTTGGGGGTCGTCGGAGGAGATGAGCAGTTCTTC.

This clonotype was seen ten or more times. The V and J genes are TRBV20-1 and TRBJ2-1; D gene ambiguous. Germline CDR1 DFQATT, CDR2 SNEGSKA (reference sequence). The CDR3 runs to 14 residues. Trimming took 8 bases from V and 3 from J, leaving 17 bases between them. For the CDR3, the DNA is TGCAGTCTGAGTGGCTCGGATCTCTACAATGAGCAGTTCTTC. Translation: CSLSGSDLYNEQFF.

The V and J genes are TRBV2 and TRBJ1-1, with unresolved D. The CDR3 is 11 residues long. Looked up from germline, CDR1 is SNHLY and CDR2 is FYNNEI. V was shortened by 6 bases and J by 6 bases, with 8 bases between the two germline ends. CDR3 sequence (DNA): TGTGCCAGCAGCGAAAGCCCTGAAGCTTTCTTT. Translated: CASSESPEAFF.

The J gene is TRBJ2-7, the V gene TRBV6-5; D perhaps matches TRBD2 (5 bases). V lost 0 bases to trimming and J lost 6 bases, with 15 bases between them. CDR1 and CDR2 (germline): MNHEY, SVGAGI. The CDR3 spans 15 residues. The CDR3 DNA follows: TGTGCCAGCAGTTACTCACTAGGATACGCTAGCGAGCAGTACTTC. Amino acids: CASSYSLGYASEQYF.